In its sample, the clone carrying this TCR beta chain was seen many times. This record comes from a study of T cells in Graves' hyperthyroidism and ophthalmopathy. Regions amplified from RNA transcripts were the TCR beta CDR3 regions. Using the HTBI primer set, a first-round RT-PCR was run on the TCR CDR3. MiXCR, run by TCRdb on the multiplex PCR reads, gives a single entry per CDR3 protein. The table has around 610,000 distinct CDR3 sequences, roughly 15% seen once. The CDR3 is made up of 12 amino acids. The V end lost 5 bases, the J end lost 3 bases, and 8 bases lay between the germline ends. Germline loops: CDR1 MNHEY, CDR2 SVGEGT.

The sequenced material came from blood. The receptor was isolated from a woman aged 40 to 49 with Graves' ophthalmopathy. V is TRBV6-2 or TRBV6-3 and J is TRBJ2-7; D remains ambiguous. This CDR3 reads CASSPFNYEQYF. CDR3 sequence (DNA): TGTGCCAGCAGTCCTTTTAACTACGAGCAGTACTTC.